The source of this T cell receptor beta chain is a study of T cells in Graves' hyperthyroidism and ophthalmopathy. Study-level findings and limits: Ophthalmopathy was identified by the model a median about 6.8 months ahead of onset. Blood shared most expanded thyroid clonotypes above 0.001.

This clonotype was found a few times. No antigen is known for it. Patients showing uncontrolled infection, other autoimmune disease, pregnancy or lactation were ineligible. Trimming at V came to 6 bases and at J to 7 bases, leaving 9 bases not matched to a gene. In germline, CDR1 is SGHVS, CDR2 FQNEAQ. CDR3 length equals 14 residues. Authors of the study amplified TCR beta CDR3 regions from RNA transcripts. HTBI primers were employed in a first-round RT-PCR of the TCR CDR3. Each CDR3 protein is one row after TCRdb ran MiXCR on the multiplex PCR reads. The data contain 660,000 or so distinct CDR3 sequences, about 45% of them singletons.

This rearrangement joins TRBV7-8 to TRBJ1-5; 7 nucleotides agree with TRBD1. The TCR comes from an adult man with Graves' disease, either hyperthyroidism or ophthalmopathy (not recorded which). Source material: peripheral blood or thyroid tissue (not recorded which). CDR3 amino acids: CASSQRGREQPQHF. The CDR3 DNA reads as TGTGCCAGCAGTCAGAGGGGGCGGGAGCAGCCCCAGCATTTT.